The sequence of this T cell receptor beta chain was determined in a study of blood T cell repertoires in COVID-19 (TCRdb year 2020). For the study in its entirety: Samples covering the acute and convalescent phases of COVID-19 were provided by collaborators in the United States, Italy and Spain. The repertoires were released in a freely available public database meant as a resource for research on the immune response to SARS-CoV-2. Deeply sampled blood TCRbeta repertoires from subjects exposed to, actively infected with, or recovered from COVID-19 were included in the dataset. Where HLA class I and class II types were available, the types were taken from metadata supplied by the sample provider, not from assay-based typing. The samples were drawn from the first 160 participants of the ongoing ImmuneRACE study and from 950 to 1,500 subjects provided by 6 global collaborators. The material from the prospective study consisted of cDNA or gDNA derived from T cells, B-cell-depleted T cells, or PBMCs. Nearly every sample came with metadata listing a de-identified subject ID, COVID-19 status, age in years and sex.

For this clone: What antigen it recognizes has not been identified. No base-level quality is on record; no much larger clone is a single base apart.

On the study overall, not on this receptor specifically: Clinical and demographic metadata were provided uncurated, with the amount varying by source and participant.

TCRbeta CDR3 regions were amplified from genomic DNA using the immunoSEQ Assay, a bias-controlled multiplex PCR. From the authors' description of their analysis: The number of nucleated cells in each sample was estimated from the amplification of reference gene primers within the assay. Sequence reads were collapsed and filtered to measure the absolute abundance of every unique TCRbeta CDR3 rearrangement. Productive Simpson clonality was computed per sample as the square root of Simpson's diversity index over productive rearrangements. TCRdb provides this immuneACCESS table in a form limited to in-frame rearrangements. Some clones are lacking; in checked studies, under half of them reflect an unresolved V gene, and why the rest are absent is not known. V, J and clone size were drawn from that table, and D and trimming were deduced from the DNA. The sample yields about 200,000 clones; 82% were counted once. The ten top clones hold around 8% of the sample.

V trim: 2 bases; J trim: 0 bases; unmatched bases: 4. From the cysteine up to the phenylalanine, the CDR3 has a length of 17 residues. The CDR3 DNA has 51 bases and is translated from base 1. At one collaborating source in Seattle, patients were enrolled during active infection and were followed longitudinally through the course of disease. Each collaborating institution followed its own protocols to collect whole blood in K2EDTA tubes. For TCRbeta analysis, collaborators shipped samples in one of three forms: frozen whole blood, isolated PBMCs, or DNA extracted from either of those sample types. The TCR sequence derives from a woman aged 55-70 years with COVID-19, enrolled during active disease. The sequence is built from TRBV5-3 and TRBJ2-6, with 8 bases matching TRBD1. TRBV5-3 is annotated as an ORF whose role is uncertain. The sequenced material came from peripheral blood. The sequence in DNA is TGTGCCAGAAGCTTCTGGGACAGGAGCTCTGGGGCCAACGTCCTGACTTTC. This codes for CARSFWDRSSGANVLTF.